These 2 T cell receptor beta chains originate from one sample sequenced in a study of shared clonotypes between healthy human individuals. Sequencing was performed with immunoSEQ multiplex PCR; in TCRdb, only in-frame clones are kept and a portion is missing. The table shows 2 million to 3 million clones, with approximately 93% occurring only once. Sequencing was performed on naive CD4+ T cells from PBMCs. Subset given: CD45RA+ positively selected. These receptors came from a man aged 18 to 29 in good health. Some clones in this sample may be carry-over from other donors' samples.

V is TRBV30 and J is TRBJ1-1; D gene ambiguous. The CDR3 consists of 14 residues. Germline lookup yields CDR1 GTSNPN and CDR2 SVGIG (reference sequence). V gave up 3 bases and J gave up 10 bases, with 21 bases separating them. Written as DNA, the CDR3 is TGTGCCTGGAGAAATGACGGAATCAAATCAGGAGCTTTCTTT. This sequence encodes CAWRNDGIKSGAFF.

V usage is TRBV2 and J usage is TRBJ2-1; no reliable D call. V was clipped by 6 bases and J by 5 bases, with 8 bases between them. The CDR3 has 12 amino acids. Germline-derived CDR1 and CDR2 are SNHLY and FYNNEI. CDR3: CASRRIDNEQFF. The CDR3 coding sequence is TGTGCCAGCAGACGGATTGACAATGAGCAGTTCTTC.